Shown below are 5 T cell receptor beta chains from a single sample sequenced in a study of PD-1 blockade in classical Hodgkin lymphoma. Sequencing used immunoSEQ multiplex PCR; TCRdb keeps in-frame clones, though not all of them. The table shows about 23,000 clones, with approximately 90% occurring only once. Time point of the sample: cycle 4 day 1 (C4D1), after around six weeks of nivolumab. Autologous stem cell transplantation was followed by relapse in every patient, and brentuximab vedotin exposure varied. The sequences come from peripheral blood mononuclear cells (PBMCs), collected before the fourth cycle of nivolumab. The receptor set was obtained from a human donor with classical Hodgkin lymphoma.

This clone is a singleton in its sample. The chain couples TRBV30 to TRBJ2-5; no definite D call. Germline CDR1 is GTSNPN and CDR2 is SVGIG (reference sequence). The V end lost 0 bases, the J end lost 1 base, and 12 bases lay between the germline ends. The CDR3 length is 15 residues. CDR3: CAWSVPGRAQETQYF. The CDR3, as DNA: TGTGCCTGGAGTGTACCGGGTAGGGCCCAAGAGACCCAGTACTTC.

Only a few counts were recorded for this clone. The chain is built from TRBV5-1 and TRBJ1-1; D remains ambiguous. The CDR3 consists of 13 residues. Germline assignment: CDR1 SGHRS and CDR2 YFSETQ. Trimming removed 5 bases from V and 0 bases from J, with 8 bases in between. The CDR3 reads CASSPQVNTEAFF. For the CDR3, the DNA is TGCGCCAGCAGTCCACAAGTGAACACTGAAGCTTTCTTT.

The chain employs TRBV15 and TRBJ2-5; D might be TRBD1 or TRBD2, each matching 5 bases. With 1 base removed from V and 4 bases from J, the gap between germline ends came to 16 bases. The germline V gene encodes CDR1 LNHNV and CDR2 YYDKDF (reference sequence). The CDR3 extends over 16 amino acids. The CDR3 loop reads CATSRGANQGAETQYF. DNA for the CDR3: TGTGCCACCAGCAGAGGGGCCAATCAGGGAGCAGAGACCCAGTACTTC.

This CDR3 is CASSEAGQGGYEQYF. The DNA of the CDR3 is TGTGCCAGCAGTGAAGCGGGGCAGGGGGGGTACGAGCAGTACTTC. V and J are TRBV6-1 and TRBJ2-7; D may be TRBD1 or TRBD2 (7 bases each). Germline CDR1 reads MNHNS; CDR2 reads SASEGT. The CDR3 is 15 amino acids. The V end was cut by 0 bases, the J end by 4 bases, with 13 bases between.

The chain uses TRBV10-3 and TRBJ1-5, with D tentatively TRBD1 (5 bases). From germline, CDR1 is ENHRY and CDR2 SYGVKD. The CDR3 contains 16 residues. V lost 6 bases and J 5 bases, leaving 20 bases between the germline ends. CDR3 amino acids: CAISPRDPHRDQPQHF. The CDR3 DNA reads as TGTGCCATCAGCCCCCGGGACCCACATAGGGATCAGCCCCAGCATTTT.